The 19 T cell receptor beta chains below come from one sample, sequenced in a study of OX40 agonist ivuxolimab in advanced cancers. Sequenced by immunoSEQ multiplex PCR; TCRdb stores in-frame clones only, minus some. The sample carries 65,000 to 80,000 clones, approximately 87% recorded once. The sequences come from CD4+ or CD8+ T cells sorted from blood, collected in a trial of the OX40 agonist ivuxolimab. The receptor set was obtained from an adult with an advanced solid tumor such as melanoma, head and neck, liver or kidney cancer.

V gene TRBV25-1 combines with J gene TRBJ2-5; 7 bases match TRBD1. J gave up 1 base and V 4 bases, and 3 bases lay outside the gene matches. Germline V gene lookup returns CDR1 MGHDK and CDR2 SYGVNS. The CDR3 is made up of 14 amino acids. The CDR3 DNA reads TGTGCCAGCAGTGCAGGGGGAACCCAAGAGACCCAGTACTTC. This encodes CASSAGGTQETQYF.

CDR3 loop: CASSRDTVTSPLHF. CDR3 coding DNA: TGTGCCAGCAGTAGGGACACCGTGACTTCACCCCTCCACTTT. The chain recombines TRBV2 with TRBJ1-6; TRBD1 is a possible D gene (6 bases). CDR1 SNHLY and CDR2 FYNNEI come from the germline V gene. The CDR3 runs to 14 residues. The V and J ends lost 5 bases and 9 bases respectively, with 14 bases between them.

CDR3 sequence (DNA): TGCGCCAGCAGCCGAGGGCAGGCCGGAGTGGGGTATGGCTACACCTTC. Protein: CASSRGQAGVGYGYTF. The chain combines TRBV4-1 with TRBJ1-2; unclear D gene. The CDR3 loop spans 16 amino acids. The V end lost 4 bases, the J end lost 5 bases, and 20 bases lay between the germline ends. CDR1 is MGHRA and CDR2 is YSYEKL in the germline V gene.

The chain is built from TRBV6-6 and TRBJ2-5, with TRBD1 as a possible D gene (6 bases). V was pared by 2 bases and J by 4 bases, with 14 bases between. The CDR3 contains 15 residues. Germline CDR1 is MNHNY and CDR2 is SVGAGI (reference sequence). Here the CDR3 reads CASSYGGGRGETQYF. The CDR3 DNA follows: TGTGCCAGCAGTTACGGTGGGGGCCGGGGAGAGACCCAGTACTTC.

This chain joins TRBV18 and TRBJ2-1; D unclear. The CDR3 contains 14 residues. The V gene's germline CDR1 is KGHSH and CDR2 LQKENI. V was trimmed by 3 bases and J by 8 bases, leaving 14 bases between them. The CDR3 sequence is CASSPVAGNDEQFF. As DNA, the CDR3 is TGTGCCAGCTCACCGGTGGCAGGAAACGATGAGCAGTTCTTC.

The chain is built from TRBV9 and TRBJ2-1, with D uncertain. The CDR3 sequence is 11 residues long. Trimming took 0 bases from V and 8 from J, leaving 3 bases between them. Germline V CDR1 and CDR2: SGDLS, YYNGEE. The CDR3 sequence is CASSVGDEQFF. Written as DNA, the CDR3 is TGTGCCAGCAGCGTAGGGGATGAGCAGTTCTTC.

V gene TRBV19 combines with J gene TRBJ2-7; 7 bases align to TRBD1. CDR1 and CDR2 (germline): LNHDA, SQIVND (reference sequence). There are 14 residues in the CDR3. The trim removed 3 bases at V and 2 bases at J, leaving 4 bases unmatched. CDR3 protein: CASSILRGPYEQYF. The CDR3 DNA follows: TGTGCCAGTAGTATCTTGAGGGGGCCCTACGAGCAGTACTTC.

This sequence joins TRBV5-6 and TRBJ1-1; D remains unclear. CDR1 is SGHDT and CDR2 is YYEEEE in the germline V gene. V was shortened by 4 bases and J by 0 bases, with 10 bases between the two germline ends. The CDR3 extends over 14 amino acids. In nucleotides, the CDR3 is TGTGCCAGCAGCAGGCCCGCCCTGAACACTGAAGCTTTCTTT. Protein: CASSRPALNTEAFF.

This chain links TRBV29-1 with TRBJ2-3; D is perhaps TRBD2 (5 bases). There are 14 residues in the CDR3. CDR1 is SQVTM, CDR2 ANQGSEA, per germline. With 5 bases removed from V and 3 bases from J, the gap between germline ends came to 15 bases. The CDR3 spells CSVRPGMWTDTQYF. For the CDR3, the DNA is TGCAGCGTTCGGCCCGGGATGTGGACAGATACGCAGTATTTT.

This clone occurred once. The chain joins TRBV4-3 to TRBJ2-7; the match to TRBD2 covers 7 bases. CDR1 and CDR2 (germline): LGHNA, YSLEER. Germline trimming cut 1 base from V and 5 bases from J; bases unmatched to any gene: 11. The CDR3 runs 16 residues. CDR3 in DNA: TGCGCCAGCAGCCAAGTTAGACTAGCCCTCGGGGACGAGCAGTACTTC. This sequence encodes CASSQVRLALGDEQYF.

The chain links TRBV7-9 to TRBJ2-1; no firm D call. The CDR3 consists of 14 residues. The V gene lost 0 bases and the J gene lost 12 bases, with 15 bases spanning the gap. Germline-derived CDR1 and CDR2 are SEHNR and FQNEAQ (reference sequence). CDR3 residues: CASSLARGMARQFF. The DNA of the CDR3 is TGTGCCAGCAGCTTAGCGCGAGGAATGGCGAGGCAGTTCTTC. Together with reference TRBV7-9 and TRBJ2-1, the CDR3 gives the full variable domain: DTGVSQNPRHKITKRGQNVTFRCDPISEHNRLYWYRQTLGQGPEFLTYFQNEAQLEKSRLLSDRFSAERPKGSFSTLEIQRTEQGDSAMYLCASSLARGMARQFFGPGTRLTVL.

The chain is built from TRBV2 and TRBJ2-3; 11 nucleotides line up with TRBD2. Unmatched junction bases numbered 2, after V lost 4 bases and J lost 5 bases. This CDR3 has 14 residues. Germline V gene data show CDR1 as SNHLY and CDR2 as FYNNEI. The CDR3 DNA reads as TGTGCCAGCAGTGTTAGCGGGGGGGAAGATACGCAGTATTTT. Translated: CASSVSGGEDTQYF.

V is TRBV4-3 and J is TRBJ1-6; D unresolved. The V gene lost 0 bases and the J gene lost 12 bases, with 15 bases spanning the gap. Germline V lookup: CDR1 LGHNA, CDR2 YSLEER. This CDR3 spans 15 amino acids. As DNA, the CDR3 is TGCGCCAGCAGCCAAGATACCACCCAGGTGAAACCCCTCCACTTT. Its translation is CASSQDTTQVKPLHF.

Only a few counts were recorded for this clone. This chain links TRBV6-5 with TRBJ2-7, with D uncertain. The CDR3 length is 15 residues. Germline assignment: CDR1 MNHEY and CDR2 SVGAGI. V shed 6 bases and J shed 3 bases, with 18 bases lying between them. In DNA form, the CDR3 reads TGTGCCAGCAGCCAAGACGGATACGCACTCTACGAGCAGTACTTC. Its protein is CASSQDGYALYEQYF.

This chain links TRBV11-3 with TRBJ2-7, with D perhaps matching TRBD1 or TRBD2 (5 bases each). The CDR3 contains 14 residues. Trimming left V 5 bases short and J 2 bases short, with 13 bases between. Germline-derived CDR1 and CDR2 are SGHNT and YENEEA. CDR3 coding DNA: TGTGCCAGCAGCCCCCGGGACGGCCCCTACGAGCAGTACTTC. Translating it yields CASSPRDGPYEQYF.

For this clone: This sample also contains other DNA sequences that code for the same CDR3. The chain links TRBV7-9 to TRBJ1-2; 8 positions agree with TRBD1. The CDR3 extends over 12 amino acids. Germline values: CDR1 SEHNR, CDR2 FQNEAQ (reference sequence). The ends lost 1 base at V and 8 bases at J; junction bases unmatched: 0. The CDR3 spells CASSLGQGGYTF. For the CDR3, the DNA is TGTGCCAGCAGCTTAGGACAGGGGGGCTACACCTTC.

This clone has just one count. The rearrangement joins TRBV2 to TRBJ1-3; TRBD1 aligns across 9 bases. The CDR3 contains 15 residues. CDR1 is SNHLY and CDR2 is FYNNEI in the germline V gene. Trimming took 7 bases from V and 3 from J; bases not matched to a gene: 7. CDR3 nucleotides: TGTGCCAGCAATATGGACAGGGGTGGTGGAAACACCATATATTTT. It translates to CASNMDRGGGNTIYF.

The chain links TRBV6-6 to TRBJ1-3; D gene ambiguous. CDR3 length equals 15 residues. The V and J ends lost 0 bases and 0 bases respectively, with 6 bases between them. CDR1 MNHNY and CDR2 SVGAGI come from the germline V gene (reference sequence). CDR3 nucleotides: TGTGCCAGCAGTTACTCAGGCAGCTCTGGAAACACCATATATTTT. This codes for CASSYSGSSGNTIYF.

The chain combines TRBV5-6 with TRBJ2-3; 8 bases align to TRBD1. The CDR3 has 17 residues. The germline V gene encodes CDR1 SGHDT and CDR2 YYEEEE. Trimming took 3 bases from V and 1 from J; bases not matched to a gene: 10. For the CDR3, the DNA is TGTGCCAGCAGCTACCCCCGGACAGGGATCGGCACAGATACGCAGTATTTT. The encoded protein is CASSYPRTGIGTDTQYF.